These T cell receptor beta chains were read from a single sample in a study of metastatic and nonmetastatic thyroid tumors. TCRdb re-clonotyped the PCR reads through MiXCR. The table includes some 33,000 clones, about a fifth detected once. Sequencing input: tumor tissue. The receptors shown here come from a male donor with papillary thyroid cancer or a benign thyroid nodule (not recorded which). Some clones in this sample may be carry-over from other donors' samples. Both conserved end residues are part of each CDR3. D genes are given only for firm matches. Expanded clones are given a class, and other clones once, few, many or no size at all.

>TRBJ2-5|-|TRBV2|many
TGTGCCAGCAGAACTAACCCGGGACTCCAAGAGACCCAGTACTTC
CASRTNPGLQETQYF
>TRBJ2-2|-|TRBV12-3/TRBV12-4|many
TGTGCCAGCAGTTTGGGCGTCGGGGGGGAGCTGTTTTTT
CASSLGVGGELFF
>TRBJ2-7|-|TRBV10-3|-
TGTGCCATCAGCGGTACTCCCTACGATCAGTACTTC
CAISGTPYDQYF
>TRBJ2-5|-|TRBV3-1|many
TGTGCCAGCAGCCAAGGTGGCGAGACCCAGTACTTC
CASSQGGETQYF
>TRBJ2-1|TRBD2|TRBV7-8|many
TGTGCCAGCAGCTTAGAGTTCGGACTAGCCTACAATGAGCAGTTCTTC
CASSLEFGLAYNEQFF
>TRBJ2-3|TRBD1|TRBV12-3/TRBV12-4|many
TGTGCCAGCAGTTTAGAGGGACAGAACACAGATACGCAGTATTTT
CASSLEGQNTDTQYF
>TRBJ1-1|-|TRBV5-1|-
TGCGCCAGCAGCATTGGACGGACCTCAGGGTCGGAAGCTTTCTTT
CASSIGRTSGSEAFF
>TRBJ2-7|-|TRBV5-8|-
TGTGCCAGCAGCAGAGGACATCCGGAAACCTACGAGCAGTACTTC
CASSRGHPETYEQYF
>TRBJ2-3|TRBD1|TRBV6-4|few
TGTGCCAGAAGGGGAATAACAGGGGGGTCTTACACAGATACGCAGTATTTT
CARRGITGGSYTDTQYF
>TRBJ1-3|TRBD1|TRBV6-6|many
TGTGCCAGCAGTTATTCCGGGACAGGGACCGGAAACACCATATATTTT
CASSYSGTGTGNTIYF
>TRBJ2-7|-|TRBV19|many
TGTGCCAGTAGTATAGATGTTGGGGTCGAGCAGTACTTC
CASSIDVGVEQYF